The 24 T cell receptor beta chains in this list originate from one sample, sequenced in a study of beta chain features in type 1 diabetes. Study-wide results and limits: When Type 1 diabetes patients were examined, their TCRB CDR3s proved moderately but significantly shorter in all four CD4+ subsets.

No antigen has been identified for these receptors. Since all of the isolated RNA was reverse transcribed, expressed TCRB transcripts were what got sequenced. The data were produced by immunoSEQ multiplex PCR, yet TCRdb's version contains in-frame clones alone and is incomplete. Of under 150,000 clones listed, roughly 17% are singletons. The sequencing input was central memory CD4+ T cells from blood. The receptors were gathered from a man between 18 and 29 years old with type 1 diabetes.

The chain is built from TRBV11-1 and TRBJ1-4; TRBD1 matches at 7 bases. Germline trimming cut 3 bases from V and 8 bases from J; bases unmatched to any gene: 3. CDR1 is SGHAT, CDR2 FQDESV, per germline (reference sequence). The CDR3 has 13 amino acids. The CDR3 DNA follows: TGTGCCAGCAGCTTGGGGACAGAAGAAAAACTGTTTTTT. Protein product: CASSLGTEEKLFF.

This clone was detected ten times or more. This chain uses TRBV5-4 with TRBJ2-7; 11 bases are a match to TRBD2. CDR1 is SGHNT and CDR2 is YYREEE in the germline V gene (reference sequence). The trim removed 7 bases at V and 2 bases at J, leaving 2 bases unmatched. The CDR3 has 13 residues. The CDR3 protein is CASRLAGTYEQYF. The CDR3 DNA follows: TGTGCCAGCCGACTAGCGGGAACCTACGAGCAGTACTTC.

This clone was detected only a few times. The chain recombines TRBV20-1 with TRBJ2-1; no clear D gene. The CDR3 length is 10 residues. In germline, CDR1 is DFQATT, CDR2 SNEGSKA (reference sequence). Trimming left V 3 bases short and J 7 bases short, with 4 bases between. The CDR3 coding sequence is TGCAGTGCTAGTAAGAATGAGCAGTTCTTC. Its translation: CSASKNEQFF.

V is TRBV5-1 and J is TRBJ2-3, with 7 bases lining up with TRBD2. Germline V gives CDR1 SGHRS, CDR2 YFSETQ. This CDR3 region has 15 residues. V was clipped by 0 bases and J by 1 base; unmatched bases: 2. CDR3 nucleotides: TGCGCCAGCAGCTTGGAGCTAGCGGGCACAGATACGCAGTATTTT. This encodes CASSLELAGTDTQYF.

On this clone itself: This sample includes further DNA sequences coding for the same CDR3. J is TRBJ2-5 and V is TRBV18, with D unclear. The germline V and J ends were trimmed by 2 bases and 2 bases, with 3 bases remaining between them. CDR1 and CDR2 (germline): KGHSH, LQKENI. The CDR3 extends over 12 amino acids. Here the CDR3 reads CASSPNQETQYF. The CDR3 DNA reads as TGTGCCAGCTCACCAAATCAAGAGACCCAGTACTTC.

This clone is a singleton in its sample. The rearrangement uses TRBV6-6 and TRBJ2-3; 10 bases agree with TRBD1. J was trimmed by 2 bases and V by 6 bases; bases with no gene match: 5. The CDR3 consists of 15 residues. Germline V gives CDR1 MNHNY, CDR2 SVGAGI (reference sequence). The CDR3 DNA follows: TGTGCCAGCAGGATGACAGGGGGCACCACAGATACGCAGTATTTT. Translation gives CASRMTGGTTDTQYF.

This clone has at least ten counts. The gene calls are TRBV7-3 and TRBJ2-3; no definite D call. The CDR3 is 14 residues long. Germline V CDR1 and CDR2: SGHTA, FQGTGA. The V and J ends lost 5 bases and 0 bases respectively, with 9 bases between them. The CDR3, as DNA: TGTGCCAGCAGCCCGTCTAGTAGCACAGATACGCAGTATTTT. This codes for CASSPSSSTDTQYF. The entire variable domain, with the rest obtained from reference TRBV7-3 and TRBJ2-3, is as follows: GAGVSQTPSNKVTEKGKYVELRCDPISGHTALYWYRQSLGQGPEFLIYFQGTGAADDSGLPNDRFFAVRPEGSVSTLKIQRTERGDSAVYLCASSPSSSTDTQYFGPGTRLTVL.

Only a few counts were recorded for this clone. The V gene is TRBV6-5, the J gene TRBJ2-6, with D perhaps assigned TRBD1 or TRBD2 (5 bases each). This CDR3 spans 16 amino acids. CDR1 MNHEY and CDR2 SVGAGI come from the germline V gene. V was trimmed by 4 bases and J by 8 bases, leaving 18 bases between them. The CDR3, as DNA: TGTGCCAGCAGTTCCCCGCTAGGGACCTTGACCAACGTCCTGACTTTC. Protein: CASSSPLGTLTNVLTF.

This clone was seen a few times. The chain combines TRBV29-1 with TRBJ2-1; D gene uncertain. The CDR3 spans 14 residues. V shed 4 bases and J shed 7 bases, with 17 bases lying between them. Germline CDR1 reads SQVTM; CDR2 reads ANQGSEA. CDR3 amino acids: CSVGWLSLGNEQFF. CDR3 bases: TGCAGCGTTGGGTGGTTAAGCTTAGGGAATGAGCAGTTCTTC.

V usage is TRBV7-2 and J usage is TRBJ2-6; the D is unclear. Trimming left V 6 bases short and J 0 bases short, with 6 bases between. This CDR3 has 14 amino acids. Germline V gives CDR1 SGHTA, CDR2 FQGNSA. The CDR3 is CASRPGSGANVLTF. The CDR3 bases are TGTGCCAGCAGACCGGGCTCTGGGGCCAACGTCCTGACTTTC.

The chain recombines TRBV28 with TRBJ2-2; D remains unclear. Germline V gene sequence: CDR1 MDHEN, CDR2 SYDVKM. The CDR3 covers 14 residues. Trimming shortened V by 8 bases and J by 1 base, and 11 bases separated the two germline ends. The CDR3, as DNA: TGTGCCAGCTATCGCGCCTTGAACACCGGGGAGCTGTTTTTT. Protein: CASYRALNTGELFF.

The J gene is TRBJ1-5, the V gene TRBV21-1; the table's D gene call, TRBD1, was not cross checked with the DNA. TRBV21-1 is a recognized pseudogene. The CDR3 is 17 residues long. This CDR3 is CANSNGTGSRKCQPQHF. The CDR3 DNA is TGTGCCAACTCAAACGGGACAGGGTCGAGAAAGTGTCAGCCCCAGCATTTT.

This clone was observed a handful of times. J is TRBJ2-1 and V is TRBV15, with D possibly matching TRBD1 (6 bases). V was clipped by 0 bases and J by 10 bases, with 13 bases between them. The CDR3 is made up of 14 amino acids. Germline-derived CDR1 and CDR2 are LNHNV and YYDKDF (reference sequence). CDR3 amino acids: CATSRDDEGTEQFF. In nucleotides, the CDR3 is TGTGCCACCAGCAGAGATGATGAGGGGACAGAGCAGTTCTTC.

The table lists this clone with a few counts. This rearrangement joins TRBV7-2 to TRBJ2-1; D may be TRBD1 (7 bases). V was clipped by 5 bases and J by 3 bases, with 20 bases between them. CDR1 is SGHTA, CDR2 FQGNSA, per germline. The CDR3 runs 17 residues. The CDR3 sequence: CASSPPNRGGYYNEQFF. In nucleotides, the CDR3 is TGTGCCAGCAGCCCACCCAACAGGGGAGGCTACTACAATGAGCAGTTCTTC.

This clone showed up just a few times. This rearrangement joins TRBV19 to TRBJ1-1; D unresolved. There are 13 residues in the CDR3. V was trimmed by 5 bases and J by 5 bases, leaving 12 bases between them. Germline loops: CDR1 LNHDA, CDR2 SQIVND (reference sequence). CDR3: CASSSQRGTEAFF. CDR3 DNA sequence: TGTGCCAGTAGTTCGCAACGGGGAACTGAAGCTTTCTTT.

The genes are TRBV9 and TRBJ2-1; TRBD2 might be the D (6 bases). This CDR3 region has 12 residues. CDR1 and CDR2 (germline): SGDLS, YYNGEE. Trimming took off 4 bases at V and 9 bases at J, with 11 bases between the two ends. CDR3 region: CASSQGLGEQFF. DNA for the CDR3: TGTGCCAGCAGCCAGGGACTTGGTGAGCAGTTCTTC.

This clone was detected only a few times. This rearrangement joins TRBV5-1 to TRBJ2-7; 8 positions agree with TRBD2. Germline V CDR1 and CDR2: SGHRS, YFSETQ. The CDR3 runs to 16 residues. Trimming cost V 0 bases and J 1 base; bases outside gene matches: 6. The CDR3 reads CASSLAQRELSYEQYF. CDR3 DNA: TGCGCCAGCAGCTTGGCTCAGCGGGAGCTGTCCTACGAGCAGTACTTC.

This chain links TRBV11-1 with TRBJ2-1; weak D call: TRBD1 (5 bases). V dropped 6 bases and J dropped 5 bases, with 14 bases sitting between them. CDR1 and CDR2 from the germline V gene are SGHAT and FQDESV (reference sequence). The CDR3 consists of 14 residues. Here the CDR3 reads CASRTQGLDNEQFF. The CDR3 nucleotides are TGTGCCAGCAGGACCCAGGGTTTGGACAATGAGCAGTTCTTC. Variable domain in full (rest from reference TRBV11-1 and TRBJ2-1): EAEVAQSPRYKITEKSQAVAFWCDPISGHATLYWYRQILGQGPELLVQFQDESVVDDSQLPKDRFSAERLKGVDSTLKIQPAELGDSAMYLCASRTQGLDNEQFFGPGTRLTVL.

The chain employs TRBV30 and TRBJ2-3; D gene ambiguous. V lost 7 bases to trimming and J lost 6 bases, with 14 bases between them. The CDR3 consists of 12 residues. Looked up from germline, CDR1 is GTSNPN and CDR2 is SVGIG (reference sequence). The CDR3 region is CALITGLDTQYF. The CDR3 bases are TGTGCCTTGATTACTGGGCTGGATACGCAGTATTTT.

For this clone: An end of the junction differs from the germline gene, which may be a read error. J is TRBJ2-7 and V is TRBV18, with D perhaps matching TRBD1 (6 bases). The CDR3 consists of 14 residues. Germline V gene lookup returns CDR1 KGHSH and CDR2 LQKENI. CDR3 DNA: TGTGCCAGCGCACCCCCGGGACAATCCTACGAGCAGTACTTC. Protein: CASAPPGQSYEQYF.

This clone has more than one count but fewer than ten. The chain couples TRBV25-1 to TRBJ1-1; D unresolved. Germline CDR1 reads MGHDK; CDR2 reads SYGVNS. Trimming pared 6 bases from V and 1 base from J, leaving 9 bases between. The CDR3 has 13 amino acids. CDR3 bases: TGTGCCAGCAGCGGAGTCAGGAACACTGAAGCTTTCTTT. Residues: CASSGVRNTEAFF.

This chain connects TRBV10-3 to TRBJ2-1; perhaps TRBD2 as D (5 bases). The V gene lost 8 bases and the J gene lost 1 base, with 12 bases spanning the gap. Germline CDR1 reads ENHRY; CDR2 reads SYGVKD. The CDR3 contains 14 residues. The CDR3 DNA is TGTGCCATCCCGGAGGCAGCTTCCTACAATGAGCAGTTCTTC. Residues: CAIPEAASYNEQFF.

The chain combines TRBV5-1 with TRBJ2-7; D unclear. In germline, CDR1 is SGHRS, CDR2 YFSETQ. The V gene lost 5 bases and the J gene lost 7 bases, with 16 bases spanning the gap. This CDR3 comprises 13 residues. This chain's CDR3 is CASRPETNSEQYF. For the CDR3, the DNA is TGCGCCAGCAGGCCGGAGACGAACTCGGAGCAGTACTTC. Complete variable domain (other parts from reference TRBV5-1 and TRBJ2-7): KAGVTQTPRYLIKTRGQQVTLSCSPISGHRSVSWYQQTPGQGLQFLFEYFSETQRNKGNFPGRFSGRQFSNSRSEMNVSTLELGDSALYLCASRPETNSEQYFGPGTRLTVT.

This clone was found a few times. The chain combines TRBV4-3 with TRBJ1-2; TRBD1 might be the D (6 bases). V lost 1 base, J lost 8 bases, and 11 bases lay in between. The CDR3 runs 13 residues. The germline CDR1 and CDR2 sequences are LGHNA and YSLEER. CDR3 residues: CASSQVPRGGYTF. The CDR3 DNA reads TGCGCCAGCAGCCAAGTACCCAGGGGAGGCTACACCTTC.